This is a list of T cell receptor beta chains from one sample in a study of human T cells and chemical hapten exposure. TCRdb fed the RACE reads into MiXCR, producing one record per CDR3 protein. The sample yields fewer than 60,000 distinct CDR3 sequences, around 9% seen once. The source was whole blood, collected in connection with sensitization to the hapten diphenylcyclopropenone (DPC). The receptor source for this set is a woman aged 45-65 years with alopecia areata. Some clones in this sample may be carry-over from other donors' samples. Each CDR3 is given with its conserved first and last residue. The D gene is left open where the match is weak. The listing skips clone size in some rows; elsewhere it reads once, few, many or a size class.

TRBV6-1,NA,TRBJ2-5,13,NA,TGTGCCAGCAGTGCTGGGGGCGAAGAGACCCAGTACTTC,CASSAGGEETQYF
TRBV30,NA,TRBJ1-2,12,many,TGTGCCTGGAGTGCCCATAACTATGGCTACACCTTC,CAWSAHNYGYTF
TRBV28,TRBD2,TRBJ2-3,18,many,TGTGCCAGCAGTTTACCACGGACTAGCGGGAGAGGCCCCCCTACGCAGTATTTT,CASSLPRTSGRGPPTQYF
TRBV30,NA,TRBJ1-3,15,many,TGTGCCTGGAGTATACAGGTAGCGGCGGGAAACACCATATATTTT,CAWSIQVAAGNTIYF
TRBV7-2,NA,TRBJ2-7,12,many,TGTGCCAGCAGCTCCATTACGTGGGAGCAGTACTTC,CASSSITWEQYF
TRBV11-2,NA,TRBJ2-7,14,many,TGTGCCAGCAGCCCAGAGGTCCAGGGCTACGAGCAGTACTTC,CASSPEVQGYEQYF
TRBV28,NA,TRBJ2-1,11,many,TGTGCCAGCAGTTTAACCCGTGAGCAGTTCTTC,CASSLTREQFF
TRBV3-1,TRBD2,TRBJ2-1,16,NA,TGTGCCAGCAGCCCTGAACGACTAGCGTTCCACAATGAGCAGTTCTTC,CASSPERLAFHNEQFF
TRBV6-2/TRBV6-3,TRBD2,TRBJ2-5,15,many,TGTGCCAGCAGCCCCCTTAGCGGGAACCAAGAGACCCAGTACTTC,CASSPLSGNQETQYF
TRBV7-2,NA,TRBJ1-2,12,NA,TGTGCCAGCAGCCCTAGCGAACGTGGCTACACCTTC,CASSPSERGYTF
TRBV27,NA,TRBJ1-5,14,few,TGTGCCAGCAGTTTGTCTATTTCCAATCAGCCCCAGCATTTT,CASSLSISNQPQHF
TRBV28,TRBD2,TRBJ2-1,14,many,TGTGCCAGCAGTTCTGGGACTAGGGGCGATGAGCAGTTCTTC,CASSSGTRGDEQFF
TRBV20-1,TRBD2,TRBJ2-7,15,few,TGCAGTGCCGTAAAACTAGCGGGAGTCGGCTACGAGCAGTACTTC,CSAVKLAGVGYEQYF
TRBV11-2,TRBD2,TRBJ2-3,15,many,TGTGCCAGCAGCTTCGGCGGGAGGGCCCCAGATACGCAGTATTTT,CASSFGGRAPDTQYF
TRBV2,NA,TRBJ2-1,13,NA,TGTGCCAGCAGTGAAGAATCTTGGCGAGAGCAGTTCTTC,CASSEESWREQFF
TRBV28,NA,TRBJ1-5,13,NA,TGTGCCAGCAGTTTATCAGGGCATCAGCCCCAGCATTTT,CASSLSGHQPQHF
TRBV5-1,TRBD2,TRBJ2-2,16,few,TGCGCCAGCAGCTTGATTCTAGCGGGAGGAGGCGGGGAGCTGTTTTTT,CASSLILAGGGGELFF
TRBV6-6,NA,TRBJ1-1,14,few,TGTGCCAGCAGTTACGGGGGCGGGAACACTGAAGCTTTCTTT,CASSYGGGNTEAFF
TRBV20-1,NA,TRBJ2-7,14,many,TGCAGTGCTAGACATGGGGGAGGACCCAGGGAGCAGTACTTC,CSARHGGGPREQYF
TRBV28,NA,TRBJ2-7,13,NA,TGTGCCAGCAGTTTGCCGGAGAGTTACGAGCAGTACTTC,CASSLPESYEQYF
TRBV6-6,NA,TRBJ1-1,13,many,TGTGCCAGCAGTCCCCCCTCTATAACTGAAGCTTTCTTT,CASSPPSITEAFF
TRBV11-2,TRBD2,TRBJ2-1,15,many,TGTGCCAGCAGCCGGACCGGGACTAGCGGGAATGAGCAGTTCTTC,CASSRTGTSGNEQFF
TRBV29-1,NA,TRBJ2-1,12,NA,TGCAGCGTTTTGGTCTCCTACAATGAGCAGTTCTTC,CSVLVSYNEQFF
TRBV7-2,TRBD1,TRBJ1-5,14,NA,TGTGCCAGCAGCCCCGGACAGGGAGTGGAGCCCCAGCATTTT,CASSPGQGVEPQHF
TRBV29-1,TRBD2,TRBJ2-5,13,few,TGCAGCGTGGGGGGAGGGCCCTCGGAGACCCAGTACTTC,CSVGGGPSETQYF
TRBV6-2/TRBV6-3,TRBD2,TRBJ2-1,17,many,TGTGCCAGCAGTTACGGACTAGCGGGAGGGCCGATGAATGAGCAGTTCTTC,CASSYGLAGGPMNEQFF
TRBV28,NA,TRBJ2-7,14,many,TGTGCCAGCAGTAAAGGTGGGCAGTTTTACGAGCAGTACTTC,CASSKGGQFYEQYF
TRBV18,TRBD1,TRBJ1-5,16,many,TGTGCCAGCTCACCACGACAGGGAGATAGCAATCAGCCCCAGCATTTT,CASSPRQGDSNQPQHF
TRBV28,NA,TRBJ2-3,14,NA,TGTGCCAGCAGTTTAACGAGAGCGGCAGATACGCAGTATTTT,CASSLTRAADTQYF
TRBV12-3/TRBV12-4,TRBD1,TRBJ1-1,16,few,TGTGCCAGCAGTTCTCCCGGGACAGGGGCGAACACTGAAGCTTTCTTT,CASSSPGTGANTEAFF
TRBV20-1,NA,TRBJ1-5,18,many,TGCAGTGCTCCAGCAAGTCCGGGGAGCCCCGATAGCAATCAGCCCCAGCATTTT,CSAPASPGSPDSNQPQHF
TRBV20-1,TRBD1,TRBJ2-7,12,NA,TGCAGTGCTGAACCACAGGGGTTGGAGCAGTACTTC,CSAEPQGLEQYF
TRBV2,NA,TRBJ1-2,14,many,TGTGCCAGCAGTGAAGATTTTAATCGGAGGGACTACACCTTC,CASSEDFNRRDYTF
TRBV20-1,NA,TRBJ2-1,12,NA,TGCAGTGCTAGAAAGGATGGCAATGAGCAGTTCTTC,CSARKDGNEQFF
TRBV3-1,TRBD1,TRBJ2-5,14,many,TGTGCCAGCAGCCAGTCGACAGGGGCCAAGACCCAGTACTTC,CASSQSTGAKTQYF
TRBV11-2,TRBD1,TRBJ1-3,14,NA,TGTGCCAGCAGCTTAGCCAGGGGGCGAAACACCATATATTTT,CASSLARGRNTIYF
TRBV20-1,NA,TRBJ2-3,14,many,TGCAGTGCTCGGACTCGAACTAGCACAGATACGCAGTATTTT,CSARTRTSTDTQYF
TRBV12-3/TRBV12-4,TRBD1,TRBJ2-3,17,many,TGTGCCAGCAGTTCGGGATCCGGACAGGGGTCCACAGATACGCAGTATTTT,CASSSGSGQGSTDTQYF
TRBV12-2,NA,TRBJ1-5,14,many,TGTGCAAGTCGCTTATGGGACAACAATCAGCCCCAGCATTTT,CASRLWDNNQPQHF
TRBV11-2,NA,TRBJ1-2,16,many,TGTGCCAGCAGCTCCACTGGGGGCAGGGGAGCGACTGGCTACACCTTC,CASSSTGGRGATGYTF
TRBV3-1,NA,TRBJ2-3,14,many,TGTGCCAGCAGCCATAACGCAGCATCAGATACGCAGTATTTT,CASSHNAASDTQYF
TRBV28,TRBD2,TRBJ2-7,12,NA,TGTGCCAGCAGTTCCGCTTCTAGCGGGCAGTACTTC,CASSSASSGQYF